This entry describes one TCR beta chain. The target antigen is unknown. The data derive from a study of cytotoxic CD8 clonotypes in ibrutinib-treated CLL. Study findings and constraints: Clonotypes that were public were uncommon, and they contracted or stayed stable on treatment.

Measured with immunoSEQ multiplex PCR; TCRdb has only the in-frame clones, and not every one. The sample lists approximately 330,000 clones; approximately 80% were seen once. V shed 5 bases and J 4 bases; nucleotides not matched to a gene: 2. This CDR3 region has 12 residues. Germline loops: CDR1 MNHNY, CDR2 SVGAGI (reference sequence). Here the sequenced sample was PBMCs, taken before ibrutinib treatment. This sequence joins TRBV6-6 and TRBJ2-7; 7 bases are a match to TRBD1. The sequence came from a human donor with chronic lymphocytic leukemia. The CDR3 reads CASSGTEYEQYF. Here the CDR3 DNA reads TGTGCCAGCAGTGGGACAGAGTACGAGCAGTACTTC.